A single sample is the source of the 22 T cell receptor beta chains below, sequenced in a study of blood T cells in healthy people across ages. With a J-beta primer mix and a sample-barcoded 5' primer, a second PCR ran about 7 to 12 cycles. One entry per CDR3 protein, called by TCRdb with MiXCR from the 5' RACE reads. Of about 1.5 million distinct CDR3 sequences detected, 42% appear once; the ten largest clones hold 7.9%. Material: blood. The receptors here all came from a woman between 18 and 29 years old in good health.

This clonotype was counted ten times or more. The rearrangement links TRBV16 to TRBJ2-6; D is uncertain. The CDR3 sequence is 14 residues long. V dropped 4 bases and J dropped 0 bases, with 4 bases sitting between them. Per germline, CDR1 KGHSY and CDR2 FQNENV. CDR3 protein: CASSPFSGANVLTF. CDR3 bases: TGTGCCAGCAGCCCCTTCTCTGGGGCCAACGTCCTGACTTTC. Filled out from reference TRBV16 and TRBJ2-6, the complete variable domain reads GEEVAQTPKHLVRGEGQKAKLYCAPIKGHSYVFWYQQVLKNEFKFLISFQNENVFDETGMPKERFSAKCLPNSPCSLEIQATKLEDSAVYFCASSPFSGANVLTFGAGSRLTVL.

The chain recombines TRBV7-2 with TRBJ2-3; D not certain. Between the trimmed V and J ends, which lost 5 bases and 5 bases, there was a span of 11 bases. This CDR3 comprises 13 residues. Germline V gene data show CDR1 as SGHTA and CDR2 as FQGNSA. The CDR3 loop is CASSVQWGDTQYF. The CDR3 DNA follows: TGTGCCAGCAGCGTCCAGTGGGGAGATACGCAGTATTTT.

The V call is TRBV6-1, the J call TRBJ1-2, with 8 positions matching TRBD1. Germline loops: CDR1 MNHNS, CDR2 SASEGT. V shed 8 bases, J shed 2 bases, and the junction held 10 bases outside the gene matches. This CDR3 comprises 15 residues. CDR3 sequence (DNA): TGTGCCAGCGACAGGGGCGCGGATATGAACTATGGCTACACCTTC. This codes for CASDRGADMNYGYTF.

This clonotype has just a few counts. The CDR3 protein is CASSLDRGRYNEQFF. CDR3 DNA: TGTGCCAGCAGCCTGGACAGGGGGCGGTACAATGAGCAGTTCTTC. J is TRBJ2-1 and V is TRBV7-9; 11 nucleotides match TRBD1. There are 15 residues in the CDR3. The germline V gene has CDR1 SEHNR and CDR2 FQNEAQ (reference sequence). With V trimmed by 5 bases and J by 4 bases, 4 bases remained unmatched.

A note on this clonotype: Being one base from a much bigger clone, this may be a read error. J is TRBJ1-4 and V is TRBV5-1, with 9 bases lining up with TRBD1. Germline assignment: CDR1 SGHRS and CDR2 YFSETQ. This CDR3 contains 14 residues. The CDR3 sequence: CVSSSGQGNEKLFF. As DNA, the CDR3 is TGCGTCAGCAGCAGCGGACAGGGGAATGAAAAACTGTTTTTT.

This clonotype is a singleton in its sample. The chain carries TRBV6-5 and TRBJ2-1; D unresolved. With 8 bases removed from V and 9 bases from J, the gap between germline ends came to 17 bases. The CDR3 extends over 13 amino acids. Germline CDR1 reads MNHEY; CDR2 reads SVGAGI. The CDR3 DNA follows: TGTGCCAGCCGTGTCCCCTCAGCACGTGAGCAGTTCTTC. Amino acid sequence: CASRVPSAREQFF.

The chain recombines TRBV20-1 with TRBJ2-5, with a weak D call TRBD2 (5 bases). Trimming stripped 4 bases from V and 5 bases from J, with 17 bases between. The V gene's germline CDR1 is DFQATT and CDR2 SNEGSKA (reference sequence). This CDR3 is 14 amino acids long. CDR3 amino acids: CSATGIGRAETQYF. As DNA, the CDR3 is TGCAGTGCTACCGGAATAGGGCGGGCGGAGACCCAGTACTTC.

The chain couples TRBV6-1 to TRBJ2-7, with TRBD1 as a possible D gene (6 bases). Between the trimmed V and J ends, which lost 5 bases and 6 bases, there was a span of 11 bases. The CDR3 spans 12 residues. Per germline, CDR1 MNHNS and CDR2 SASEGT. The DNA of the CDR3 is TGTGCCAGCAGTAGACAGGTGTCCGAGCAGTACTTC. Its translation is CASSRQVSEQYF.

The V and J genes are TRBV20-1 and TRBJ1-5; no reliable D call. Between the trimmed V and J ends, which lost 1 base and 7 bases, there was a span of 8 bases. The CDR3 totals 12 residues. CDR1 and CDR2 from the germline V gene are DFQATT and SNEGSKA (reference sequence). Here the CDR3 DNA reads TGCAGTGCTAGAGGAGTGGCCCAGCCCCAGCATTTT. Residues: CSARGVAQPQHF.

The chain joins TRBV12-3 or TRBV12-4 to TRBJ2-1; no definite D call. The CDR3 runs 14 residues. Between the trimmed V and J ends, which lost 5 bases and 10 bases, there was a span of 18 bases. CDR3 region: CASSPSSLSYEQFF. CDR3 in DNA: TGTGCCAGCAGTCCATCGAGTCTAAGCTACGAGCAGTTCTTC.

The genes are TRBV28 and TRBJ1-5; TRBD1 is a possible D gene (5 bases). The CDR3 has 18 amino acids. Trimming removed 6 bases from V and 5 bases from J, with 26 bases in between. Germline values: CDR1 MDHEN, CDR2 SYDVKM. CDR3 DNA sequence: TGTGCCAGCAGCCGAGAGGCGGCCAGGGCGGATGTAGATCAGCCCCAGCATTTT. Translating it yields CASSREAARADVDQPQHF.

This clonotype showed up many times. The chain uses TRBV10-3 and TRBJ2-3; D might be TRBD1 or TRBD2, each matching 5 bases. CDR3 length equals 14 residues. V was pared by 4 bases and J by 1 base, with 9 bases between. Looked up from germline, CDR1 is ENHRY and CDR2 is SYGVKD. CDR3 DNA: TGTGCCATCAGTGGGGGGTCAGGCACAGATACGCAGTATTTT. The encoded protein is CAISGGSGTDTQYF.

This clonotype was detected a few times. The V and J genes are TRBV29-1 and TRBJ2-2, with TRBD1 as a possible D gene (6 bases). Per germline, CDR1 SQVTM and CDR2 ANQGSEA. V dropped 4 bases and J dropped 4 bases, with 16 bases sitting between them. The CDR3 runs 15 residues. The CDR3 sequence: CSVALEVRGTGELFF. CDR3 bases: TGCAGCGTTGCGCTAGAGGTCAGGGGCACCGGGGAGCTGTTTTTT.

This clonotype was observed a handful of times. The chain employs TRBV4-2 and TRBJ2-7; D not resolved. V was cut by 5 bases and J by 5 bases, with 16 bases left in between. The CDR3 has 14 residues. CDR1 is LGHNA and CDR2 is YNFKEQ in the germline V gene. The chain's CDR3 is CASSKSGVGDEQYF. CDR3 coding DNA: TGTGCCAGCAGCAAGTCGGGTGTTGGGGACGAGCAGTACTTC.

This chain links TRBV7-8 with TRBJ2-5; 11 bases match TRBD2. The V segment lost 7 bases and the J segment 0 bases; nucleotides outside the gene matches: 7. Germline V gene lookup returns CDR1 SGHVS and CDR2 FQNEAQ. The CDR3 consists of 16 residues. The CDR3 sequence: CASTPTSGTYQETQYF. CDR3 nucleotides: TGTGCCAGCACCCCGACTAGCGGGACGTACCAAGAGACCCAGTACTTC.

This chain links TRBV2 with TRBJ1-2; D is unresolved. The CDR3 loop spans 13 amino acids. V was pared by 3 bases and J by 6 bases, with 11 bases between. Germline CDR1 is SNHLY and CDR2 is FYNNEI. CDR3: CASSEEGLDGYTF. The CDR3 DNA follows: TGTGCCAGCAGTGAGGAGGGTTTAGATGGCTACACCTTC.

The chain employs TRBV9 and TRBJ2-1; 9 bases align to TRBD2. The J call is uncertain, as TRBJ2-7 better fits the DNA end. Germline CDR1 reads SGDLS; CDR2 reads YYNGEE. CDR3 length: 16 amino acids. CDR3 protein: CASSVEGRGSGSEQYF. CDR3 sequence (DNA): TGTGCCAGCAGCGTAGAGGGGCGGGGTAGCGGGAGTGAGCAGTACTTC.

As for this clonotype: Mismatch with germline at one junction end may stem from a read error. The V call is TRBV12-3 or TRBV12-4, the J call TRBJ1-2; no reliable D call. This CDR3 contains 13 residues. The CDR3 DNA is TGCGCCAGCAGCGTGGGAGGTGACTATGGCTACACCTTC. Translating it yields CASSVGGDYGYTF.

The chain joins TRBV7-2 to TRBJ1-4; D remains ambiguous. V lost 5 bases and J 8 bases, leaving 9 bases between the germline ends. The CDR3 spans 12 residues. In germline, CDR1 is SGHTA, CDR2 FQGNSA. DNA of the CDR3: TGTGCCAGCAGCCTGCGGGAAGAAAAACTGTTTTTT. Translation gives CASSLREEKLFF.

V is TRBV11-2 and J is TRBJ2-5, with 10 bases identical to TRBD2. The J call may be faulty, since TRBJ2-7 better matches the DNA end. Germline V lookup: CDR1 SGHAT, CDR2 FQNNGV. The CDR3 has 15 residues. The CDR3 nucleotides read TGTGCCAGCAGCTTAATGGGTCTAGCGGGAGTCGAGCAGTACTTC. Protein: CASSLMGLAGVEQYF.

The chain couples TRBV15 to TRBJ2-1; no reliable D call. CDR3 length: 14 residues. V was trimmed by 0 bases and J by 4 bases, leaving 7 bases between them. The germline gives CDR1 LNHNV, CDR2 YYDKDF (reference sequence). CDR3 bases: TGTGCCACCAGCAGAGATGGCTCATACAATGAGCAGTTCTTC. It translates to CATSRDGSYNEQFF.

This chain uses TRBV6-1 with TRBJ2-2; D not certain. Between the trimmed V and J ends, which lost 7 bases and 0 bases, there was a span of 9 bases. This CDR3 has 14 residues. Germline assignment: CDR1 MNHNS and CDR2 SASEGT. CDR3 DNA sequence: TGTGCCAGCATCAGGCAGTCGAACACCGGGGAGCTGTTTTTT. The encoded protein is CASIRQSNTGELFF.